The T cell receptor (beta chain) described here comes from a study of T cells in Graves' hyperthyroidism and ophthalmopathy. Turning to the study itself: Any treatment followed the collection of peripheral blood at initial diagnosis.

Findings and caveats of the study: The majority of expanded thyroid clonotypes above 0.001 also appeared in blood. From stable hyperthyroidism, ophthalmopathy was separated by a 13 V-J model.

Regarding this clonotype: What it binds is not known.

Germline V gene data show CDR1 as SGHRS and CDR2 as YFSETQ. J lost 3 bases, V lost 4 bases, and 9 bases had no gene match. The CDR3 extends over 15 amino acids. Template material for amplifying TCR beta CDR3 regions consisted of RNA transcripts. Primed by the HTBI set, a first-round RT-PCR was run on the TCR CDR3. TCRdb re-called the multiplex PCR reads with MiXCR, one entry per CDR3 protein. The table records hundreds of thousands of distinct CDR3 sequences, about 15% of them present only once. Sample: blood. The chain joins TRBV5-1 to TRBJ2-7; TRBD2 aligns across 8 bases. This receptor was taken from a middle-aged woman with Graves' ophthalmopathy. The CDR3: CASSESTSGLYEQYF. CDR3 sequence (DNA): TGCGCCAGCAGCGAGTCTACTAGCGGCCTCTACGAGCAGTACTTC.